This TCR beta chain derives from a study of T-cell memory formation after mild COVID-19. Germline CDR1 and CDR2: SNHLY and FYNNEI. V was pared by 2 bases and J by 0 bases, with 7 bases between. The CDR3 runs to 14 residues. Comments on this clonotype: Antigen unknown.

5'RACE with constant-segment primers yielded barcoded, UMI-tagged TCR alpha and TCR beta cDNA libraries. TCRdb re-called the 5' RACE reads with MiXCR, one entry per CDR3 protein. The repertoire consists of 120,000 to 150,000 distinct CDR3 sequences, with 14% occurring once and the leading ten covering about 26%. Study conclusions and caveats: Clones contracting across day 15 to 85 had a balanced CD4/CD8 profile; later expanding clones leaned CD4+.

This TCR was sampled from an adult woman who had mild COVID-19 (a few samples of this study predate the infection). Cell type and time point are not known. Sequences were obtained from PBMCs or a T cell subset sorted from them (not recorded which). The V and J genes are TRBV2 and TRBJ2-5; D remains ambiguous. CDR3 in amino acids: CASSEMSDQETQYF. Here the CDR3 DNA reads TGTGCCAGCAGTGAAATGTCGGACCAAGAGACCCAGTACTTC.